Listed here are 30 T cell receptor beta chains from one sample, sequenced in a study of T cell changes during pregnancy in multiple sclerosis. TCRdb's table, derived via immunoSEQ multiplex PCR, lists solely in-frame clones and lacks some. The sample shows fewer than 50,000 clones, about 94% of them seen only once. This specimen consisted of CD8+ T cells from peripheral blood mononuclear cells, obtained in the first trimester of pregnancy. The source is a female donor with multiple sclerosis, enrolled in a pregnancy study.

The chain recombines TRBV27 with TRBJ1-1, with D possibly being TRBD1 (6 bases). CDR3 length equals 13 residues. The V gene's germline CDR1 is MNHEY and CDR2 SMNVEV (reference sequence). With 5 bases removed from V and 2 bases from J, the gap between germline ends came to 9 bases. The CDR3 protein is CASSVGQNTEAFF. CDR3 sequence (DNA): TGTGCCAGCAGTGTGGGACAAAACACTGAAGCTTTCTTT.

The chain combines TRBV4-2 with TRBJ2-1; D gene ambiguous. The CDR3 is 12 residues long. V was shortened by 5 bases and J by 8 bases, with 10 bases between the two germline ends. Germline CDR1 and CDR2: LGHNA and YNFKEQ. CDR3 protein: CASSFKRDEQFF. The CDR3 DNA reads TGTGCCAGCAGCTTCAAACGGGATGAGCAGTTCTTC.

The rearrangement joins TRBV5-1 to TRBJ2-7; 7 bases match TRBD1. Germline CDR1 is SGHRS and CDR2 is YFSETQ. The ends lost 0 bases at V and 7 bases at J; junction bases unmatched: 7. The CDR3 runs 14 residues. CDR3 residues: CASSLEQGLLEQYF. The CDR3 nucleotides read TGCGCCAGCAGCTTGGAACAGGGGCTTCTTGAGCAGTACTTC.

V gene TRBV30 combines with J gene TRBJ1-2; D is unclear. This CDR3 region has 13 residues. The germline V gene has CDR1 GTSNPN and CDR2 SVGIG (reference sequence). V dropped 3 bases and J dropped 3 bases, with 11 bases sitting between them. Here the CDR3 reads CAWRRYRHYGYTF. In DNA, the CDR3 is TGTGCCTGGAGGAGGTATCGCCACTATGGCTACACCTTC.

The rearrangement uses TRBV27 and TRBJ2-3, with D perhaps matching TRBD2 (5 bases). The germline V and J ends were trimmed by 6 bases and 3 bases, with 13 bases remaining between them. The CDR3 sequence is 14 residues long. Germline V CDR1 and CDR2: MNHEY, SMNVEV (reference sequence). Here the CDR3 DNA reads TGTGCCAGCAGCGGTACGGGATTGACAGATACGCAGTATTTT. Amino acid sequence: CASSGTGLTDTQYF.

This chain links TRBV7-9 with TRBJ2-1, with D possibly being TRBD2 (5 bases). Trimming took off 5 bases at V and 0 bases at J, with 17 bases between the two ends. The CDR3 runs 17 residues. Germline V lookup: CDR1 SEHNR, CDR2 FQNEAQ (reference sequence). The CDR3 loop reads CASSPVEAVSSYNEQFF. In DNA form, the CDR3 reads TGTGCCAGCAGCCCTGTCGAAGCGGTTAGCTCCTACAATGAGCAGTTCTTC. Full variable domain (missing parts from reference TRBV7-9 and TRBJ2-1): DTGVSQNPRHKITKRGQNVTFRCDPISEHNRLYWYRQTLGQGPEFLTYFQNEAQLEKSRLLSDRFSAERPKGSFSTLEIQRTEQGDSAMYLCASSPVEAVSSYNEQFFGPGTRLTVL.

V is TRBV7-6 and J is TRBJ2-1, with D perhaps matching TRBD1 (5 bases). V was clipped by 1 base and J by 10 bases, with 11 bases between them. CDR1 and CDR2 (germline): SGHVS, FNYEAQ. The CDR3 contains 13 residues. CDR3 amino acids: CASSLGQGPEQFF. The CDR3 nucleotides are TGTGCCAGCAGCTTAGGCCAGGGTCCCGAGCAGTTCTTC.

J is TRBJ2-1 and V is TRBV27; 7 bases are a match to TRBD2. The length of the CDR3 is 16 residues. Trimming at V came to 4 bases and at J to 7 bases, leaving 13 bases not matched to a gene. The V gene's germline CDR1 is MNHEY and CDR2 SMNVEV (reference sequence). CDR3 DNA: TGTGCCAGCAGTTCAGCCGGCGGGGGTATTAGGAATGAGCAGTTCTTC. Translated: CASSSAGGGIRNEQFF.

In its sample, this clone was seen once. The chain has TRBV2 and TRBJ2-7; D is unclear. The V end lost 6 bases, the J end lost 3 bases, and 6 bases lay between the germline ends. Germline loops: CDR1 SNHLY, CDR2 FYNNEI. The CDR3 covers 11 residues. CDR3 nucleotide sequence: TGTGCCAGCAGCCCAATCTACGAGCAGTACTTC. Translation: CASSPIYEQYF.

The chain is built from TRBV2 and TRBJ2-7; no clear D. Trimming stripped 1 base from V and 5 bases from J, with 15 bases between. CDR3 length: 15 residues. Germline V gene sequence: CDR1 SNHLY, CDR2 FYNNEI. This CDR3 reads CASSEEASRSHEQYF. The CDR3 region has the DNA TGTGCCAGCAGTGAAGAGGCCTCCCGGAGCCACGAGCAGTACTTC.

This clone was found a few times. This chain connects TRBV27 to TRBJ1-5; D ambiguous. Looked up from germline, CDR1 is MNHEY and CDR2 is SMNVEV (reference sequence). CDR3 size: 14 residues. The V end lost 4 bases, the J end lost 0 bases, and 7 bases lay between the germline ends. The CDR3, as DNA: TGTGCCAGCAGTTCCGGGATTAGCAATCAGCCCCAGCATTTT. Translating it yields CASSSGISNQPQHF.

The gene calls are TRBV9 and TRBJ2-1; the match to TRBD2 covers 9 bases. V shed 4 bases and J 0 bases; nucleotides not matched to a gene: 2. This CDR3 contains 15 residues. Germline V gene lookup returns CDR1 SGDLS and CDR2 YYNGEE. CDR3 region: CASSLAGSSYNEQFF. The DNA for the CDR3 is TGTGCCAGCAGCCTAGCGGGAAGCTCCTACAATGAGCAGTTCTTC.

The chain carries TRBV15 and TRBJ2-1; D perhaps matches TRBD2 (5 bases). The germline gives CDR1 LNHNV, CDR2 YYDKDF (reference sequence). V lost 0 bases to trimming and J lost 6 bases, with 12 bases between them. The CDR3 sequence is 15 residues long. The CDR3 sequence: CATSRDLASINEQFF. The CDR3 DNA reads as TGTGCCACCAGCAGAGATTTGGCTAGCATCAATGAGCAGTTCTTC.

CDR3 loop: CASSYSGANQPQHF. Here the CDR3 DNA reads TGTGCCAGCAGTTACTCGGGGGCTAACCAGCCCCAGCATTTT. The J gene is TRBJ1-5, the V gene TRBV6-6; a weak D match, TRBD1 (6 bases). The CDR3 has 14 amino acids. V lost 0 bases and J lost 7, with 10 bases in between. The germline V gene encodes CDR1 MNHNY and CDR2 SVGAGI (reference sequence).

The V gene is TRBV9, the J gene TRBJ2-5, with 7 bases fitting TRBD1. J lost 4 bases, V lost 4 bases, and 7 bases had no gene match. CDR1 is SGDLS, CDR2 YYNGEE, per germline. The CDR3 length is 14 residues. In DNA, the CDR3 is TGTGCCAGCAGCATCGACAGGGCGGGAGAGACCCAGTACTTC. It yields the protein CASSIDRAGETQYF.

J is TRBJ2-2 and V is TRBV7-9, with 15 bases that match TRBD2. The CDR3 is 19 residues long. Looked up from germline, CDR1 is SEHNR and CDR2 is FQNEAQ (reference sequence). The V segment lost 8 bases and the J segment 0 bases; nucleotides outside the gene matches: 10. The DNA of the CDR3 is TGTGCCAGCCCCGTCTTCGGGACTAGCGGGGGGACGAACACCGGGGAGCTGTTTTTT. Its translation is CASPVFGTSGGTNTGELFF.

The rearrangement joins TRBV29-1 to TRBJ2-7; 8 positions match TRBD1. J gave up 2 bases and V 3 bases, and 3 bases lay outside the gene matches. The CDR3 spans 13 residues. Germline CDR1 and CDR2: SQVTM and ANQGSEA. The chain's CDR3 is CSVDGQGPYEQYF. The CDR3 DNA is TGCAGCGTTGACGGACAGGGACCCTACGAGCAGTACTTC.

The chain joins TRBV13 to TRBJ2-7; D gene uncertain. There are 14 residues in the CDR3. V lost 3 bases to trimming and J lost 2 bases, with 11 bases between them. Germline assignment: CDR1 PRHDT and CDR2 FYEKMQ (reference sequence). CDR3 coding DNA: TGTGCCAGCAGCTTCCAGGCTTTGGCCTACGAGCAGTACTTC. It translates to CASSFQALAYEQYF.

The genes are TRBV19 and TRBJ1-1; D may be TRBD1 (5 bases). The CDR3 runs to 14 residues. Germline CDR1 and CDR2: LNHDA and SQIVND (reference sequence). Trimming took 8 bases from V and 1 from J, leaving 14 bases between them. The CDR3 DNA reads TGTGCCAGTCGACGGGTGGACACGAACACTGAAGCTTTCTTT. Amino acids: CASRRVDTNTEAFF.

V and J are TRBV19 and TRBJ2-7, with a possible D match to TRBD1 (5 bases). Trimming cost V 4 bases and J 2 bases, with 15 bases left between them. Germline V CDR1 and CDR2: LNHDA, SQIVND (reference sequence). The CDR3 spans 15 residues. CDR3 nucleotide sequence: TGTGCCAGTAGTACCCCCGACAGACCCCCCTACGAGCAGTACTTC. This encodes CASSTPDRPPYEQYF.

The CDR3: CASSLPSSYEQYF. In DNA form, the CDR3 reads TGTGCCAGCAGCTTGCCTAGCTCCTACGAGCAGTACTTC. The chain carries TRBV13 and TRBJ2-7; D is undetermined. The V gene lost 3 bases and the J gene lost 0 bases, with 6 bases spanning the gap. Germline-derived CDR1 and CDR2 are PRHDT and FYEKMQ (reference sequence). The CDR3 runs to 13 residues.

This CDR3 reads CASSLDGTPGELFF. As DNA, the CDR3 is TGTGCCAGCAGCTTAGATGGGACACCCGGGGAGCTGTTTTTT. The V and J genes are TRBV7-9 and TRBJ2-2; D might be TRBD1 (6 bases). The V end lost 1 base, the J end lost 6 bases, and 9 bases lay between the germline ends. Germline V CDR1 and CDR2: SEHNR, FQNEAQ (reference sequence). This CDR3 has 14 residues.

The chain links TRBV11-2 to TRBJ1-1; D is ambiguous. The V gene's germline CDR1 is SGHAT and CDR2 FQNNGV. This CDR3 region has 14 residues. Between the trimmed V and J ends, which lost 2 bases and 4 bases, there was a span of 11 bases. The CDR3 region has the DNA TGTGCCAGCAGCTTAAGGCGGGTGGGCACTGAAGCTTTCTTT. The encoded protein is CASSLRRVGTEAFF. Drawing the rest from reference TRBV11-2 and TRBJ1-1, the complete variable domain is EAGVAQSPRYKIIEKRQSVAFWCNPISGHATLYWYQQILGQGPKLLIQFQNNGVVDDSQLPKDRFSAERLKGVDSTLKIQPAKLEDSAVYLCASSLRRVGTEAFFGQGTRLTVV.

V usage is TRBV9 and J usage is TRBJ2-5, with D perhaps TRBD1 (7 bases). Germline CDR1 reads SGDLS; CDR2 reads YYNGEE. CDR3 length equals 14 residues. Trimming left V 4 bases short and J 5 bases short, with 15 bases between. The CDR3 sequence: CASSPQGRFETQYF. CDR3 sequence (DNA): TGTGCCAGCAGCCCACAGGGGAGGTTCGAGACCCAGTACTTC.

This sequence joins TRBV7-9 and TRBJ1-3; 8 nucleotides line up with TRBD1. Per germline, CDR1 SEHNR and CDR2 FQNEAQ (reference sequence). V shed 2 bases, J shed 7 bases, and the junction held 1 base outside the gene matches. The CDR3 is 13 residues long. CDR3 in DNA: TGTGCCAGCAGCTTAAACAGGGGGAACACCATATATTTT. Translating it yields CASSLNRGNTIYF. The full variable domain, completed using reference TRBV7-9 and TRBJ1-3, is DTGVSQNPRHKITKRGQNVTFRCDPISEHNRLYWYRQTLGQGPEFLTYFQNEAQLEKSRLLSDRFSAERPKGSFSTLEIQRTEQGDSAMYLCASSLNRGNTIYFGEGSWLTVV.

The chain couples TRBV5-4 to TRBJ1-3; tentatively, D is TRBD1 (6 bases). The germline gives CDR1 SGHNT, CDR2 YYREEE (reference sequence). Trimming shortened V by 3 bases and J by 2 bases, and 15 bases separated the two germline ends. CDR3 size: 16 residues. In nucleotides, the CDR3 is TGTGCCAGCAGCTCGGACAGAACCTTACCTGGAAACACCATATATTTT. Encoded protein: CASSSDRTLPGNTIYF.

This clone is a singleton in its sample. This sequence joins TRBV5-4 and TRBJ1-1; D might be TRBD1 (5 bases). This CDR3 contains 15 residues. The ends were cut back, 0 bases at V and 7 bases at J, with 16 bases in the middle. The germline gives CDR1 SGHNT, CDR2 YYREEE (reference sequence). The DNA for the CDR3 is TGTGCCAGCAGCTTGGGGGGACTCTCGGGAAATGAAGCTTTCTTT. Its translation is CASSLGGLSGNEAFF.

This clone was found a few times. This chain links TRBV9 with TRBJ1-1; the D is unclear. The CDR3 covers 10 residues. The V end was cut by 4 bases, the J end by 11 bases, with 9 bases between. The germline CDR1 and CDR2 sequences are SGDLS and YYNGEE. CDR3 in amino acids: CASSPFRAFF. DNA for the CDR3: TGTGCCAGCAGCCCTTTTCGGGCTTTCTTT.

The rearrangement joins TRBV4-1 to TRBJ2-7, with no clear D. The CDR3 extends over 13 amino acids. The V and J ends lost 0 bases and 8 bases respectively, with 11 bases between them. The V gene's germline CDR1 is MGHRA and CDR2 YSYEKL. The CDR3 protein is CASSQDFIQQQYF. CDR3 bases: TGCGCCAGCAGCCAAGATTTCATACAGCAGCAGTACTTC.

This clone was detected once. The chain has TRBV7-2 and TRBJ1-2; tentative D call: TRBD1 (6 bases). CDR3 length: 15 residues. V dropped 1 base and J dropped 8 bases, with 17 bases sitting between them. CDR1 is SGHTA, CDR2 FQGNSA, per germline. This CDR3 reads CASSLGVGATEGYTF. The CDR3 DNA is TGTGCCAGCAGCTTAGGGGTGGGGGCTACCGAAGGCTACACCTTC.